This T cell receptor (beta chain) stems from a study of T-cell reconstitution after alpha-beta-depleted transplantation in children. Germline values: CDR1 GTSNPN, CDR2 SVGIG (reference sequence). Trimming stripped 8 bases from V and 2 bases from J, with 16 bases between. The CDR3 runs 14 residues. Study-wide findings and caveats: Newly made T cells mostly supplied T-cell counts and diversity one year after transplant. Surviving recipient T cells and thymic progenitors produced the high day-60 TCRbeta diversity seen in some patients.

Unique molecular identifiers were incorporated into the prepared TCRbeta library. TCRdb re-derived calls from the PCR reads in MiXCR, one entry per CDR3 protein. This table has 350,000 to 500,000 distinct CDR3 sequences, approximately 42% appearing once. This clonotype was detected only once. Its matching antigen is unknown. The sequence was collected from a girl aged 2 to 10 with aplastic anemia, due to receive a stem cell transplant. The V call is TRBV30, the J call TRBJ1-5, with D hard to call. This specimen consisted of PBMCs, obtained before TCRalphabeta/CD19-depleted stem cell transplant. CDR3 loop: CASLSPRCNQPQHF. CDR3 nucleotide sequence: TGTGCCAGCCTGTCTCCTAGGTGCAATCAGCCCCAGCATTTT. The full variable domain, with the rest looked up from reference TRBV30 and TRBJ1-5, is SQTIHQWPATLVQPVGSPLSLECTVEGTSNPNLYWYRQAAGRGLQLLFYSVGIGQISSEVPQNLSASRPQDRQFILSSKKLLLSDSGFYLCASLSPRCNQPQHFGDGTRLSIL.